These 24 T cell receptor beta chains share one sample of origin, sequenced in a study of blood T cell repertoires in COVID-19 (dated by TCRdb to about 2020). Library preparation was by the immunoSEQ multiplex PCR assay. TCRdb mirrors the immuneACCESS table, restricted to in-frame sequences. Some clones are absent from its copies; in checked studies, under half trace to an unresolved V gene, and the reason for the others is unknown. This sample holds about 100,000 clones; 87% were observed only once. The ten most abundant clones make up 2% to 2.5% of the sample. Sequencing was performed on peripheral blood. The receptor set was obtained from a middle-aged man with active COVID-19.

CDR3 sequence reads: CASSREWDTQYF. The CDR3 DNA follows: TGTGCCAGCAGCCGGGAGTGGGATACGCAGTATTTT. The rearrangement joins TRBV11-2 to TRBJ2-3; D is perhaps TRBD2 (6 bases). V was trimmed by 5 bases and J by 6 bases, leaving 9 bases between them. CDR3 length: 12 residues. CDR1 is SGHAT, CDR2 FQNNGV, per germline.

This rearrangement joins TRBV7-2 to TRBJ1-5, with no clear D. This CDR3 is built from 15 residues. Germline assignment: CDR1 SGHTA and CDR2 FQGNSA. The ends were cut back, 1 base at V and 5 bases at J, with 12 bases in the middle. DNA for the CDR3: TGTGCCAGCAGCTTAGGGACCGGGGTTTATCAGCCCCAGCATTTT. Translating gives CASSLGTGVYQPQHF.

The chain carries TRBV19 and TRBJ2-2; D is perhaps TRBD1 (6 bases). Per the germline V gene, CDR1 is LNHDA and CDR2 is SQIVND (reference sequence). Trimming removed 4 bases at V and 2 bases at J, with 11 bases between. CDR3 length: 15 amino acids. The CDR3 spells CASSTWDTNTGELFF. The CDR3 DNA reads as TGTGCCAGTAGTACCTGGGACACCAACACCGGGGAGCTGTTTTTT.

The genes are TRBV5-4 and TRBJ1-6; D is perhaps TRBD1 (6 bases). Per germline, CDR1 SGHNT and CDR2 YYREEE (reference sequence). The CDR3 runs 14 residues. V was trimmed by 4 bases and J by 9 bases, leaving 14 bases between them. The CDR3 here is CASSRQAGSSPLHF. CDR3 bases: TGTGCCAGCAGCCGACAGGCCGGCAGTTCACCCCTCCACTTT.

CDR3 residues: CASSPYPLRDIRENTEAFF. CDR3 DNA: TGTGCCAGCAGTCCCTATCCGCTCCGGGACATTAGGGAGAACACTGAAGCTTTCTTT. J is TRBJ1-1 and V is TRBV27; maybe TRBD1 (6 bases). Germline CDR1 reads MNHEY; CDR2 reads SMNVEV (reference sequence). This CDR3 spans 19 amino acids. V shed 5 bases and J shed 1 base, with 26 bases lying between them.

This rearrangement joins TRBV7-3 to TRBJ2-7; 12 nucleotides line up with TRBD1. Germline loops: CDR1 SGHTA, CDR2 FQGTGA. This CDR3 has 13 amino acids. The CDR3 DNA sequence: TGTGACGGGGACAGGGGGCCAATTTACGAGCAGTACTTC. It specifies CDGDRGPIYEQYF.

A single count supports this clone. The chain employs TRBV5-1 and TRBJ1-1; possibly TRBD1 for D (5 bases). Trimming cost V 8 bases and J 0 bases, with 20 bases left between them. Germline-derived CDR1 and CDR2 are SGHRS and YFSETQ. This CDR3 is 16 amino acids long. CDR3 region: CASIPTSGLLNTEAFF. The CDR3 DNA reads as TGCGCCAGTATCCCTACGTCGGGACTTTTGAACACTGAAGCTTTCTTT.

This clone came up a few times. The V gene is TRBV21-1, the J gene TRBJ1-1; the table's D call, TRBD1, was not checked against the DNA. TRBV21-1 is deemed a pseudogene. The CDR3 extends over 12 amino acids. This CDR3 is CASSKKEQGAFF. The CDR3 DNA reads as TGTGCCAGCAGCAAAAAGGAACAGGGGGCTTTCTTT.

This chain joins TRBV7-8 and TRBJ2-5; 11 bases are shared with TRBD2. Looked up from germline, CDR1 is SGHVS and CDR2 is FQNEAQ. Trimming removed 1 base from V and 2 bases from J; junction bases left unmatched: 9. This CDR3 contains 18 residues. CDR3 protein: CASSLGLLAGVWQETQYF. CDR3 sequence (DNA): TGTGCCAGCAGCTTAGGTTTACTAGCGGGGGTATGGCAAGAGACCCAGTACTTC.

The chain uses TRBV5-4 and TRBJ2-7, with D tentatively TRBD2 (5 bases). Per germline, CDR1 SGHNT and CDR2 YYREEE (reference sequence). The ends were cut back, 0 bases at V and 4 bases at J, with 14 bases in the middle. CDR3 size: 15 residues. The CDR3 DNA follows: TGTGCCAGCAGCTTGGATCTTGGGGAGTTATACGAGCAGTACTTC. It translates to CASSLDLGELYEQYF. Variable domain in full (rest from reference TRBV5-4 and TRBJ2-7): ETGVTQSPTHLIKTRGQQVTLRCSSQSGHNTVSWYQQALGQGPQFIFQYYREEENGRGNFPPRFSGLQFPNYSSELNVNALELDDSALYLCASSLDLGELYEQYFGPGTRLTVT.

V usage is TRBV6-2 or TRBV6-3 and J usage is TRBJ2-3; 7 bases line up with TRBD1. The CDR3 has 15 residues. After removal of 4 bases from V and 4 bases from J, the junction contained 8 bases not matched to a gene. Germline V gene lookup returns CDR1 MNHEY and CDR2 SVGEGT. The CDR3: CASSLTGRGADTQYF. CDR3 nucleotide sequence: TGTGCCAGCAGTTTGACAGGGAGAGGGGCAGATACGCAGTATTTT.

The chain employs TRBV6-2 or TRBV6-3 and TRBJ1-2; 8 bases align to TRBD1. In germline, CDR1 is MNHEY, CDR2 SVGEGT. The length of the CDR3 is 16 residues. The trim removed 6 bases at V and 4 bases at J, leaving 13 bases unmatched. CDR3 nucleotide sequence: TGTGCCAGCAGCAACGGAGCAGGGGGCGAGATCTATGGCTACACCTTC. This sequence encodes CASSNGAGGEIYGYTF.

V usage is TRBV18 and J usage is TRBJ2-1, with unresolved D. Trimming took 3 bases from V and 8 from J, leaving 11 bases between them. This CDR3 has 13 residues. The V gene's germline CDR1 is KGHSH and CDR2 LQKENI. The CDR3 DNA reads TGTGCCAGCTCACCCTTGTTAGCCGATGAGCAGTTCTTC. This sequence encodes CASSPLLADEQFF. The whole variable domain, remainder taken from reference TRBV18 and TRBJ2-1, is NAGVMQNPRHLVRRRGQEARLRCSPMKGHSHVYWYRQLPEEGLKFMVYLQKENIIDESGMPKERFSAEFPKEGPSILRIQQVVRGDSAAYFCASSPLLADEQFFGPGTRLTVL.

The V gene is TRBV18, the J gene TRBJ2-3, with 14 bases identical to TRBD2. CDR3 size: 16 residues. The V and J ends lost 6 bases and 3 bases, in that order; junction bases with no gene match: 5. Germline V gene lookup returns CDR1 KGHSH and CDR2 LQKENI. The CDR3: CASSPGLAGGTDTQYF. CDR3 nucleotides: TGTGCCAGCTCCCCTGGACTAGCGGGGGGAACAGATACGCAGTATTTT.

This clone showed up just once. This chain joins TRBV3-1 (or the pseudogene TRBV3-2) and TRBJ2-6; D is ambiguous. This CDR3 has 14 amino acids. Germline CDR1 LGHDT, CDR2 YNNKEL (reference sequence). Trimming left V 4 bases short and J 6 bases short, with 10 bases between. The CDR3 loop reads CASSPISEANVLTF. As DNA, the CDR3 is TGTGCCAGCAGCCCCATAAGCGAGGCCAACGTCCTGACTTTC.

The chain combines TRBV5-1 with TRBJ2-1; D gene ambiguous. V lost 4 bases and J lost 4, with 12 bases in between. Germline V gene sequence: CDR1 SGHRS, CDR2 YFSETQ. CDR3 length: 14 residues. Here the CDR3 reads CASSPEVRYNEQFF. The CDR3, as DNA: TGCGCCAGCAGCCCCGAGGTACGTTACAATGAGCAGTTCTTC.

The genes are TRBV5-1 and TRBJ2-5; TRBD2 is a possible D gene (7 bases). Germline assignment: CDR1 SGHRS and CDR2 YFSETQ. The CDR3 runs 16 residues. The ends were cut back, 4 bases at V and 4 bases at J, with 20 bases in the middle. Here the CDR3 DNA reads TGCGCCAGCAGCCCGGGTAGTCAGGGGAGGGGAGAGACCCAGTACTTC. This codes for CASSPGSQGRGETQYF.

The gene calls are TRBV3-1 (or the pseudogene TRBV3-2) and TRBJ1-3, with a tentative D call TRBD1 (6 bases). From germline, CDR1 is LGHDT and CDR2 YNNKEL (reference sequence). Deletions cut 3 bases from V and 2 bases from J, with 17 bases between. The length of the CDR3 is 17 residues. This CDR3 is CASSHQQGSLTGNTIYF. The CDR3 DNA is TGTGCCAGCAGCCACCAACAGGGATCTTTGACTGGAAACACCATATATTTT.

This chain connects TRBV6-5 to TRBJ1-5, with TRBD1 as a possible D gene (6 bases). The CDR3 runs to 14 residues. V was cut by 8 bases and J by 1 base, with 12 bases left in between. CDR1 and CDR2 (germline): MNHEY, SVGAGI. CDR3 bases: TGTGCCAGCGGTACGGGGGGCAGCAATCAGCCCCAGCATTTT. Translated: CASGTGGSNQPQHF.

This clone was counted once. DNA for the CDR3: TGTGCCAGCTCACCACCGGGACAGGCCTATAATTCACCCCTCCACTTT. Translated: CASSPPGQAYNSPLHF. This chain joins TRBV18 and TRBJ1-6, with 8 bases aligning to TRBD1. Per the germline V gene, CDR1 is KGHSH and CDR2 is LQKENI. The CDR3 runs to 16 residues. With V trimmed by 0 bases and J by 2 bases, 0 bases remained unmatched.

The chain uses TRBV12-3 or TRBV12-4 and TRBJ1-5; D gene ambiguous. V was cut by 3 bases and J by 6 bases, with 6 bases left in between. The CDR3 length is 12 residues. CDR3 coding DNA: TGTGCCAGCAGTTTGAGGTTTCAGCCCCAGCATTTT. This gives the protein CASSLRFQPQHF.

This sequence joins TRBV7-2 and TRBJ2-7; 10 bases align to TRBD2. The germline V gene has CDR1 SGHTA and CDR2 FQGNSA. The CDR3 sequence is 15 residues long. V lost 4 bases and J lost 4; bases outside the gene matches: 7. CDR3 DNA sequence: TGTGCCAGCAGCTCCACTAGCGGGGTCGGGTACGAGCAGTACTTC. Translated: CASSSTSGVGYEQYF. Drawing the rest from reference TRBV7-2 and TRBJ2-7, the complete variable domain is GAGVSQSPSNKVTEKGKDVELRCDPISGHTALYWYRQSLGQGLEFLIYFQGNSAPDKSGLPSDRFSAERTGGSVSTLTIQRTQQEDSAVYLCASSSTSGVGYEQYFGPGTRLTVT.

The V call is TRBV19, the J call TRBJ2-7; tentatively, D is TRBD2 (7 bases). Germline V CDR1 and CDR2: LNHDA, SQIVND (reference sequence). This CDR3 spans 13 amino acids. V shed 3 bases and J shed 7 bases, with 13 bases lying between them. The CDR3 sequence: CASSMNREGEQYF. The CDR3 DNA is TGTGCCAGTAGTATGAACAGGGAGGGGGAGCAGTACTTC.

Points on this clone: The same CDR3 can be traced to other DNA sequences in this sample. CDR3 protein: CASSPGQGADGYTF. The CDR3 region has the DNA TGTGCCAGCTCACCTGGGCAGGGGGCCGATGGCTACACCTTC. The chain combines TRBV18 with TRBJ1-2, with 8 positions matching TRBD1. Per germline, CDR1 KGHSH and CDR2 LQKENI. There are 14 residues in the CDR3. V shed 3 bases, J shed 6 bases, and the junction held 6 bases outside the gene matches.